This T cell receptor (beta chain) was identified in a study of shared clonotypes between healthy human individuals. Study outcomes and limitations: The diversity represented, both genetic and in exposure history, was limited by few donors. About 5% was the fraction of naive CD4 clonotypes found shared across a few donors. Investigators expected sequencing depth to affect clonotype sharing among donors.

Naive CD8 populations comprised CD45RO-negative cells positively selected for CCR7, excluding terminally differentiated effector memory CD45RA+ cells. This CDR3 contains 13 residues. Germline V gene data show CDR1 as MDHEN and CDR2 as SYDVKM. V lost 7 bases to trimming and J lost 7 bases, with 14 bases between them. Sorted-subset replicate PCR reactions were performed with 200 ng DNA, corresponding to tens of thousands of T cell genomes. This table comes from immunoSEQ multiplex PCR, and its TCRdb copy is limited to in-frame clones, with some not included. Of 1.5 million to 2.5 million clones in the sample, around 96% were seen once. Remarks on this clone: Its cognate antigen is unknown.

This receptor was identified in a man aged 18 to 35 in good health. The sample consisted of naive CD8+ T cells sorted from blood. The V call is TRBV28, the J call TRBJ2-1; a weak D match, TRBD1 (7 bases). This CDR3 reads CASTDPGGNEQFF. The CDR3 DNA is TGTGCCAGCACCGATCCAGGGGGGAATGAGCAGTTCTTC.